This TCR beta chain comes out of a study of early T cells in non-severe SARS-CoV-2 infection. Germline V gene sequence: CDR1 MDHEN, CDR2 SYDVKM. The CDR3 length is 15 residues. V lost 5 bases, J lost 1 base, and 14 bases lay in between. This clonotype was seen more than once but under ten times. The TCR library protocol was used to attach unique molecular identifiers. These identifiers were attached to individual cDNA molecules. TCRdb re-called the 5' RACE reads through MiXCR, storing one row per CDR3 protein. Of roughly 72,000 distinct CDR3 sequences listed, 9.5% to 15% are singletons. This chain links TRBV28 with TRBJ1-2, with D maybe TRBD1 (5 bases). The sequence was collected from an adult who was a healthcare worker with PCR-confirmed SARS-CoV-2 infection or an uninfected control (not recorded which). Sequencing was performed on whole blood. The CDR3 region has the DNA TGTGCCAGCAGTACCCCGGGGGTGATTAACTATGGCTACACCTTC. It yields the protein CASSTPGVINYGYTF.